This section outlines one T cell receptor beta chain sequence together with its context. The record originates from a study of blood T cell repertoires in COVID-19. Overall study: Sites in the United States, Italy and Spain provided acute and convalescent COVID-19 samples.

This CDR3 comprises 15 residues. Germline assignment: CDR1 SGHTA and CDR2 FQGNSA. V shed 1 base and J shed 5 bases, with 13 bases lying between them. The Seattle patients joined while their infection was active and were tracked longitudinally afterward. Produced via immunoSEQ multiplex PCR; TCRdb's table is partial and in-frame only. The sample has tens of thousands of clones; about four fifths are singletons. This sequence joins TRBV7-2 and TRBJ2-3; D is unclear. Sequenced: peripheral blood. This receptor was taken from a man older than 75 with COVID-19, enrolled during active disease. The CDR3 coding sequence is TGTGCCAGCAGCTTAGTCCCCACTCGAAGAGATACGCAGTATTTT. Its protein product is CASSLVPTRRDTQYF.